Below are 2 T cell receptor beta chains sequenced from a single sample in a study of CD8 T cells in ankylosing spondylitis. Study outcomes and limitations: What seemed typical of ankylosing spondylitis blood was a TCR beta motif built from about 8 highly homologous variants.

Antigens for these TCRs are unknown. MiXCR, run by TCRdb on the 5' RACE reads, gives a single entry per CDR3 protein. This table holds hundreds of thousands of distinct CDR3 sequences, roughly 10% found once. Sequenced: blood, either unsorted or a sorted T cell fraction (not recorded which). The receptors originated from a male donor with ankylosing spondylitis.

This chain connects TRBV4-1 to TRBJ1-2; maybe TRBD1 (6 bases). The CDR3 length is 16 residues. Deletions cut 0 bases from V and 2 bases from J, with 13 bases between. The V gene's germline CDR1 is MGHRA and CDR2 YSYEKL. DNA for the CDR3: TGCGCCAGCAGCCAAGAGGGGGCGGGACGGAACTATGGCTACACCTTC. This gives the protein CASSQEGAGRNYGYTF.

The chain links TRBV5-1 to TRBJ2-1; D perhaps matches TRBD2 (5 bases). The CDR3 has 14 amino acids. From germline, CDR1 is SGHRS and CDR2 YFSETQ. The V and J ends lost 7 bases and 4 bases respectively, with 15 bases between them. The CDR3 spells CASSNQRSYNEQFF. CDR3 nucleotide sequence: TGCGCCAGCTCCAATCAGCGGTCTTACAATGAGCAGTTCTTC.